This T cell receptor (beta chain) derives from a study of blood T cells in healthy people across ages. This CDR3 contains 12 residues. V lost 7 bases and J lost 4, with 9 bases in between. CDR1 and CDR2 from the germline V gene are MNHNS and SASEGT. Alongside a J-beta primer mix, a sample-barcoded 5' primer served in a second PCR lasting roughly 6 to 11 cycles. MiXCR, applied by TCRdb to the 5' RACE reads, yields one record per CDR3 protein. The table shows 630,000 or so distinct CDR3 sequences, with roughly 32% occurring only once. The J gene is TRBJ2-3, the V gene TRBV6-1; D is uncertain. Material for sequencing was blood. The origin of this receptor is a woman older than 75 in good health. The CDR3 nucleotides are TGTGCCAGCAAGTACTCCGCAGATACGCAGTATTTT. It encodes CASKYSADTQYF.